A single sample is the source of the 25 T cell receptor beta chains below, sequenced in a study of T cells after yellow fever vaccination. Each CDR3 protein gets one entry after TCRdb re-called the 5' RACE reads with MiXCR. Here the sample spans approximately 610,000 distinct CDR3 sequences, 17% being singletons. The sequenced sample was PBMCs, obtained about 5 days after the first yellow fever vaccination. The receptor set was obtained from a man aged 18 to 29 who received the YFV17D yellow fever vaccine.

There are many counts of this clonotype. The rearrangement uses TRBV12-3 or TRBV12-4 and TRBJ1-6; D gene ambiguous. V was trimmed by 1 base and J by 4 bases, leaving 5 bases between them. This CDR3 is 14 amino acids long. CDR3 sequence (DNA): TGTGCCAGCAGTTTAGAGTTGTATAATTCACCCCTCCACTTT. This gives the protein CASSLELYNSPLHF.

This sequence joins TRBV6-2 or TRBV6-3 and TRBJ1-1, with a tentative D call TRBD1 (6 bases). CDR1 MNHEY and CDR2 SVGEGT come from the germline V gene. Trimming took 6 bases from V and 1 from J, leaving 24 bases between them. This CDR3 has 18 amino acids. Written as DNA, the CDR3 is TGTGCCAGCAGGATCTTCTCCGGGGGCTGGTTGGAGAACACTGAAGCTTTCTTT. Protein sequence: CASRIFSGGWLENTEAFF.

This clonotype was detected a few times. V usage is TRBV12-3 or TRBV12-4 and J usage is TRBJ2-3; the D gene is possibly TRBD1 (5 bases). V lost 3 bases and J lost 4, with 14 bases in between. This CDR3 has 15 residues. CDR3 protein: CASSFQGWGSDTQYF. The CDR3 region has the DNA TGTGCCAGCAGTTTTCAGGGATGGGGATCAGATACGCAGTATTTT.

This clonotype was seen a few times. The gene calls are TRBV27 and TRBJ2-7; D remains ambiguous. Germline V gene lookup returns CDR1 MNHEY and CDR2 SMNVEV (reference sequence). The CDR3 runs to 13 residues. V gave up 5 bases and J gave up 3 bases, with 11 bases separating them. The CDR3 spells CASSPDHYYEQYF. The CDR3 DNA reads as TGTGCCAGCAGTCCCGACCACTACTACGAGCAGTACTTC.

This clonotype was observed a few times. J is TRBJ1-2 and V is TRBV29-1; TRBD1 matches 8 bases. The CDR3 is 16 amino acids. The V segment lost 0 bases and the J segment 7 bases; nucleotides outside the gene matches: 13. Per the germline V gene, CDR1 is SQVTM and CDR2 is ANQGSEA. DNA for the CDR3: TGCAGCGTTGAAGATCGAAACAGGGGGGACGGTCGTGGCTACACCTTC. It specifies CSVEDRNRGDGRGYTF. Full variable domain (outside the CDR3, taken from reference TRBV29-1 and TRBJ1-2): SAVISQKPSRDICQRGTSLTIQCQVDSQVTMMFWYRQQPGQSLTLIATANQGSEATYESGFVIDKFPISRPNLTFSTLTVSNMSPEDSSIYLCSVEDRNRGDGRGYTFGSGTRLTVV.

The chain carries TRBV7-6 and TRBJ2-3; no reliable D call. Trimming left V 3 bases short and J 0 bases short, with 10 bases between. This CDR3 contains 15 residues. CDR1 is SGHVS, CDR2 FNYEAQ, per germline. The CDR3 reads CASSLGDESTDTQYF. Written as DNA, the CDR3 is TGTGCCAGCAGCTTGGGCGATGAGAGCACAGATACGCAGTATTTT.

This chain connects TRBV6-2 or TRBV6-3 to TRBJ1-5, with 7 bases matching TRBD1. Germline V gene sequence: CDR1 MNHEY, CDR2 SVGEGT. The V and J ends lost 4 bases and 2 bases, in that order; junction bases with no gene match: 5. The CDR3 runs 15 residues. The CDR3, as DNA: TGTGCCAGCAGTTCCGACAGGGAACGCAATCAGCCCCAGCATTTT. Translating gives CASSSDRERNQPQHF.

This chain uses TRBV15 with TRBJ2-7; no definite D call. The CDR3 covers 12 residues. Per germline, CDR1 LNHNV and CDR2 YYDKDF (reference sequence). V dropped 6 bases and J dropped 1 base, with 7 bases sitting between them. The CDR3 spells CATRGSSYEQYF. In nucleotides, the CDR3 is TGTGCCACCAGGGGGTCGTCCTACGAGCAGTACTTC.

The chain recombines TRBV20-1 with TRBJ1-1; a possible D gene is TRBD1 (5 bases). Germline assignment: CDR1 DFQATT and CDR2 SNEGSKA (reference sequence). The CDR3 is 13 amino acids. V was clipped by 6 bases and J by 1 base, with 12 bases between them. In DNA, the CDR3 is TGCAGTGCAACCGGGACTCAGAACACTGAAGCTTTCTTT. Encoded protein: CSATGTQNTEAFF.

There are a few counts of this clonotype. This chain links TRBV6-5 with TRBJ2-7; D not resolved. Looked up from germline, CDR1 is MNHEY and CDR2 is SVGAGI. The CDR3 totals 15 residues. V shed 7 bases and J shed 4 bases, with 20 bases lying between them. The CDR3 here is CASTVGPRQSYEQYV. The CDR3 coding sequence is TGTGCCAGCACGGTCGGTCCAAGGCAGTCATACGAGCAGTACGTC.

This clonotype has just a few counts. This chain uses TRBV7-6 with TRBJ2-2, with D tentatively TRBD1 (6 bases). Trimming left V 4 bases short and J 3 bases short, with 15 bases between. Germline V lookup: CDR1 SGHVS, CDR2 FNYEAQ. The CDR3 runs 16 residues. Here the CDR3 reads CASSYRVRADTGELFF. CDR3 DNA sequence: TGTGCCAGCAGCTACAGGGTACGGGCCGACACCGGGGAGCTGTTTTTT.

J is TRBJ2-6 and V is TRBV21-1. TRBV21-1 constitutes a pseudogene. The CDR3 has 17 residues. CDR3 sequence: CASSKCGPSSGANVLTF. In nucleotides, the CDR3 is TGTGCCAGCAGCAAATGTGGACCCAGCTCTGGGGCCAACGTCCTGACTTTC.

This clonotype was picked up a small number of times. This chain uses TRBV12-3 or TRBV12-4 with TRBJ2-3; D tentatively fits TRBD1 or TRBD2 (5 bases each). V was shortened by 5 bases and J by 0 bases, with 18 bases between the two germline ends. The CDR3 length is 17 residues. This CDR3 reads CASSPIPGPSSTDTQYF. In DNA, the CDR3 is TGTGCCAGCAGTCCTATTCCGGGACCTTCTAGCACAGATACGCAGTATTTT.

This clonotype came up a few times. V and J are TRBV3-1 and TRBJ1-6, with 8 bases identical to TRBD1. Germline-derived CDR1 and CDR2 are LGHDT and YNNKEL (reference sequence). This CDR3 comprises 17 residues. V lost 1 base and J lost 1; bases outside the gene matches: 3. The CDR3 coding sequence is TGTGCCAGCAGCCAAGGACAGGGGCTATCCTATAATTCACCCCTCCACTTT. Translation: CASSQGQGLSYNSPLHF.

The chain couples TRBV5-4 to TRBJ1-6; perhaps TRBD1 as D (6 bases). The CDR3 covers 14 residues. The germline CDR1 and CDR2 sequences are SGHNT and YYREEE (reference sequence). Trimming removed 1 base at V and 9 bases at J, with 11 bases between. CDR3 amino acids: CASSLLGASSPLHF. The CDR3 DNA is TGTGCCAGCAGCTTGTTGGGGGCGAGTTCACCCCTCCACTTT.

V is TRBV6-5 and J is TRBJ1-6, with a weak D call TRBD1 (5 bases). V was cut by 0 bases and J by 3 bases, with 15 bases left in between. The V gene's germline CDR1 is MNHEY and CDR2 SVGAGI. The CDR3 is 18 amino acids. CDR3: CASSYSMRDSGYNSPLHF. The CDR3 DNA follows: TGTGCCAGCAGTTACTCGATGCGGGACTCAGGCTATAATTCACCCCTCCACTTT.

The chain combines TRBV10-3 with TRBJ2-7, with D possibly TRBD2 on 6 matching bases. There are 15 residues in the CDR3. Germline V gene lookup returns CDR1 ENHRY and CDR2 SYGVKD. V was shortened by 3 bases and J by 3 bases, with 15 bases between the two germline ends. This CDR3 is CAISDKTGVYYEQYF. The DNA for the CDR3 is TGTGCCATCAGTGACAAAACGGGGGTGTACTACGAGCAGTACTTC.

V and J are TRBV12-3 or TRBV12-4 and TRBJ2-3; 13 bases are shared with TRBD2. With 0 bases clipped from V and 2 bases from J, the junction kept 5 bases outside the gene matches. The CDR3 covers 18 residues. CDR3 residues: CASSLAKTSGGITDTQYF. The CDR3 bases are TGTGCCAGCAGTTTAGCGAAGACTAGCGGGGGGATCACAGATACGCAGTATTTT.

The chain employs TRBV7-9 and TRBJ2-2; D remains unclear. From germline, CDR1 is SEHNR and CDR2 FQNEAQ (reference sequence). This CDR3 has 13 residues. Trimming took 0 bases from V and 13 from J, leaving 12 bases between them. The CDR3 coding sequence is TGTGCCAGCAGCTTAGCGCGAATGGGTGTGCTGTTTTTT. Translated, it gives CASSLARMGVLFF.

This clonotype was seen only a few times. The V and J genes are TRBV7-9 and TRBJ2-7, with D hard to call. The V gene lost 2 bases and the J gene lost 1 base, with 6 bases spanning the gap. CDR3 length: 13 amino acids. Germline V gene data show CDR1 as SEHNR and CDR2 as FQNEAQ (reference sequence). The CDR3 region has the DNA TGTGCCAGCAGCTTATTCGGATCCTACGAGCAGTACTTC. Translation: CASSLFGSYEQYF.

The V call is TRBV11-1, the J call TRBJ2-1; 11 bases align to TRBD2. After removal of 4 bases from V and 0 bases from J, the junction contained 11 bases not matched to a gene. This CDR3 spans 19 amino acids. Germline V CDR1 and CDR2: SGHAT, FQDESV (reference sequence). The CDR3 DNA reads TGTGCCAGCAGCTCTCCGACTAGCGGGGCTTCCCACTCCTACAATGAGCAGTTCTTC. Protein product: CASSSPTSGASHSYNEQFF.

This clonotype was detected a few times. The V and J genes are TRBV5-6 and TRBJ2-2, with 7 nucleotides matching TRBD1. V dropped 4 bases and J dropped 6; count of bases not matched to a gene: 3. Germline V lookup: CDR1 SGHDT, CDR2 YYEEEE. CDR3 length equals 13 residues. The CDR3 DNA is TGTGCCAGCAGCATTGGGACAGCCGGGGAGCTGTTTTTT. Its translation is CASSIGTAGELFF. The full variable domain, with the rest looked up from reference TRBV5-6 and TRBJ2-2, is DAGVTQSPTHLIKTRGQQVTLRCSPKSGHDTVSWYQQALGQGPQFIFQYYEEEERQRGNFPDRFSGHQFPNYSSELNVNALLLGDSALYLCASSIGTAGELFFGEGSRLTVL.

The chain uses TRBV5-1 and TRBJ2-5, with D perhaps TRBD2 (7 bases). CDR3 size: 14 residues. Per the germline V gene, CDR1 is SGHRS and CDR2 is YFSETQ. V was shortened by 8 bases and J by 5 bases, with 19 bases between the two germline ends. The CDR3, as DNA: TGCGCCAGTCAGAGGGGGGGCCTATCGGAGACCCAGTACTTC. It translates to CASQRGGLSETQYF. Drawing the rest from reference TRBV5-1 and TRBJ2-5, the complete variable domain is KAGVTQTPRYLIKTRGQQVTLSCSPISGHRSVSWYQQTPGQGLQFLFEYFSETQRNKGNFPGRFSGRQFSNSRSEMNVSTLELGDSALYLCASQRGGLSETQYFGPGTRLLVL.

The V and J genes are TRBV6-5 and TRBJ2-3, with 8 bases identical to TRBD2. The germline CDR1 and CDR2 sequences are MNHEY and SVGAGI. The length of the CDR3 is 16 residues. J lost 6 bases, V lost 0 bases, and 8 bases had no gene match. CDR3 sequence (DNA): TGTGCCAGCAGTTACTCGGCAGCGGGGGTTAGCGATACGCAGTATTTT. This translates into CASSYSAAGVSDTQYF.

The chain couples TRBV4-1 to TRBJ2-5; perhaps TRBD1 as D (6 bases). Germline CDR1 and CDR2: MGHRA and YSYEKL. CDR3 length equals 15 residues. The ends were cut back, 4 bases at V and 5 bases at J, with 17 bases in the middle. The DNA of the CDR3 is TGCGCCAGCAGCCCCTTGACCCAGGGGAAGGAGACCCAGTACTTC. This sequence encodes CASSPLTQGKETQYF.